The present T cell receptor (beta chain) was sequenced within a study of blood T cell repertoires in COVID-19. Study overall: COVID-19 samples from acute and convalescent phases originated in the United States, Italy and Spain. T cells, B-cell-depleted T cells, or PBMCs supplied cDNA or gDNA.

Authors' analysis steps: Scientists estimated how many nucleated cells there were by amplifying reference gene primers. Clones were sequenced by immunoSEQ multiplex PCR, and TCRdb holds only the in-frame ones, with some missing. The V and J calls and clone size come from that table; D and trimming were worked out from the DNA. The repertoire holds more than 90,000 clones, with more than 75% as singletons. The germline CDR1 and CDR2 sequences are LNHDA and SQIVND (reference sequence). With V trimmed by 6 bases and J by 3 bases, 12 bases remained unmatched. CDR3 size: 16 residues. This TCR derives from a man between 70 and 80 years old with acute or convalescent COVID-19. The sequenced material came from peripheral blood. This rearrangement joins TRBV19 to TRBJ2-7; 9 nucleotides agree with TRBD1. The CDR3 region has the DNA TGTGCCAGTAGCTCCCGCTACCGGGACAGGGACTACGAGCAGTACTTC. Its protein is CASSSRYRDRDYEQYF.